The 26 T cell receptor beta chains listed next were all sequenced from one sample in a study of blood T cells in healthy people across ages (dated by TCRdb to between 2014 and 2017). The method behind the library was 5' RACE. Instrument on record: Illumina HiSeq 2500. The second PCR ran for about 7 to 11 cycles and used a J-beta primer mix along with a sample-barcoded 5' primer. TCRdb passed the public sequencing reads through fastp at Q25 and MiXCR, retaining productive beta sequences. Each entry merges the rows of one CDR3 protein and shows their most common DNA and genes. This sample gives 750,000 to 1,000,000 distinct CDR3 sequences in total; around 29% of them show up just once. The ten largest clonotypes hold more than 8.5% of the sample. The same data also went into a second study, on T cells of mothers and their children.

The sample taken for sequencing was blood. These receptors were taken from a woman aged 40 to 50 in good health.

This clonotype appeared a few times. Its ends do not fully match the called genes, so a read error is possible. This sequence joins TRBV7-2 and TRBJ1-5; 8 positions match TRBD1. This CDR3 contains 14 residues. Germline assignment: CDR1 SGHTA and CDR2 FQGNSA. The DNA of the CDR3 is TGTGCCGGCAGCTTGGGACAGGCCAATCAGCCCCAGCATTTT. It codes for CAGSLGQANQPQHF. The variable domain in full, completed from reference TRBV7-2 and TRBJ1-5, reads GAGVSQSPSNKVTEKGKDVELRCDPISGHTALYWYRQSLGQGLEFLIYFQGNSAPDKSGLPSDRFSAERTGGSVSTLTIQRTQQEDSAVYLCAGSLGQANQPQHFGDGTRLSIL.

In this sample, this clonotype turned up a few times. CDR3 bases: TGTGCCAGCAGCTTGGGGGGGTACCGAGAGACCCAGTACTTC. Amino acid sequence: CASSLGGYRETQYF. V is TRBV7-2 and J is TRBJ2-5, with TRBD2 matching 7 bases. V lost 3 bases, J lost 4 bases, and 5 bases stayed unmatched. Germline CDR1 is SGHTA and CDR2 is FQGNSA. This CDR3 has 14 residues.

The V call is TRBV2, the J call TRBJ2-3; 11 positions match TRBD2. The CDR3 spans 17 residues. V trimming: 1 base; J trimming: 0 bases; junction bases outside the gene matches: 3. CDR1 and CDR2 (germline): SNHLY, FYNNEI. CDR3 nucleotide sequence: TGTGCCAGCAGTGAAGATCGACTAGCGGGAAGCACAGATACGCAGTATTTT. Translation: CASSEDRLAGSTDTQYF. Drawing the rest from reference TRBV2 and TRBJ2-3, the complete variable domain is EPEVTQTPSHQVTQMGQEVILRCVPISNHLYFYWYRQILGQKVEFLVSFYNNEISEKSEIFDDQFSVERPDGSNFTLKIRSTKLEDSAMYFCASSEDRLAGSTDTQYFGPGTRLTVL.

About this clonotype itself: A read error is possible here, since a much larger clone lies one base away. The V call is TRBV20-1, the J call TRBJ2-7, with 12 nucleotides matching TRBD2. V trimming: 3 bases; J trimming: 3 bases; junction bases outside the gene matches: 6. CDR1 DFQATT and CDR2 SNEGSKA come from the germline V gene (reference sequence). The CDR3 is made up of 15 amino acids. CDR3 loop: CSARSSGGASYEQYF. The CDR3 DNA is TGCAGTGCTAGGTCTAGCGGGGGGGCCAGCTACGAGCAGTACTTC.

With respect to this clonotype: Since a much larger clone is just one base distant, this may be a read error. The J gene is TRBJ1-1, the V gene TRBV7-3; D is possibly TRBD1 (5 bases). Germline assignment: CDR1 SGHTA and CDR2 FQGTGA. V lost 4 bases and J 1 base, leaving 7 bases between the germline ends. This CDR3 contains 13 residues. CDR3 in amino acids: CASSWDENTEAFF. The CDR3, as DNA: TGTGCCAGCAGCTGGGACGAGAACACTGAAGCTTTCTTT.

This clonotype was seen more than once but under ten times. The CDR3 sequence is CASSYSTAPSAIYGYTF. Written as DNA, the CDR3 is TGTGCCAGCAGTTACTCGACAGCCCCATCGGCTATCTATGGCTACACCTTC. The chain has TRBV6-5 and TRBJ1-2; a possible D gene is TRBD1 (5 bases). The V gene lost 0 bases and the J gene lost 4 bases, with 18 bases spanning the gap. The CDR3 consists of 17 residues. Looked up from germline, CDR1 is MNHEY and CDR2 is SVGAGI.

Points on this clonotype: Since a much larger clone is just one base distant, this may be a read error. The chain couples TRBV24-1 to TRBJ2-7; TRBD1 might be the D (7 bases). Germline V CDR1 and CDR2: KGHDR, SFDVKD. The CDR3 length is 15 residues. Here the CDR3 reads CATSEGGQVSYGQYF. DNA for the CDR3: TGTGCCACCAGTGAGGGAGGACAGGTCTCCTACGGGCAGTACTTC.

This clonotype turned up a few times. The rearrangement links TRBV5-4 to TRBJ2-1; 9 bases fit TRBD2. The CDR3 is made up of 17 amino acids. V lost 0 bases and J lost 10; bases outside the gene matches: 14. The V gene's germline CDR1 is SGHNT and CDR2 YYREEE (reference sequence). The CDR3, as DNA: TGTGCCAGCAGCTTGGGCAGGCTAGCGGGGTTAGTAGGCGAGCAGTTCTTC. This gives the protein CASSLGRLAGLVGEQFF.

This clonotype was seen a handful of times. The rearrangement uses TRBV7-3 and TRBJ2-7; weak D call: TRBD2 (6 bases). V was clipped by 1 base and J by 6 bases, with 13 bases between them. The CDR3 loop spans 14 amino acids. The germline gives CDR1 SGHTA, CDR2 FQGTGA. The DNA for the CDR3 is TGTGCCAGCAGCTTAAGTAGCGGCCCTCCCGAGCAGTACTTC. Encoded protein: CASSLSSGPPEQYF.

This clonotype was detected many times. This rearrangement joins TRBV9 to TRBJ2-1; possibly TRBD2 for D (5 bases). CDR1 and CDR2 (germline): SGDLS, YYNGEE. Trimming took 0 bases from V and 4 from J, leaving 14 bases between them. The CDR3 totals 16 residues. CDR3 sequence: CASSVAPKPGYNEQFF. For the CDR3, the DNA is TGTGCCAGCAGCGTAGCCCCGAAGCCGGGGTACAATGAGCAGTTCTTC.

A remark on this clonotype: This may come from a read error, since a much larger clone is one base off. The chain carries TRBV9 and TRBJ2-5; no reliable D call. The CDR3 sequence is 14 residues long. Germline assignment: CDR1 SGDLS and CDR2 YYNGEE. The chain's CDR3 is CVSSPLVGQETQYF. CDR3 bases: TGTGTCAGCAGCCCCCTGGTCGGGCAAGAGACCCAGTACTTC.

Only a few counts were recorded for this clonotype. The V and J genes are TRBV28 and TRBJ1-4, with D tentatively TRBD1 (5 bases). V was shortened by 8 bases and J by 10 bases, with 14 bases between the two germline ends. The CDR3 has 12 residues. Per germline, CDR1 MDHEN and CDR2 SYDVKM. CDR3 sequence reads: CASRDPKGKLFF. Here the CDR3 DNA reads TGTGCCAGCCGGGACCCTAAGGGAAAACTGTTTTTT.

This clonotype appeared many times. The chain links TRBV15 to TRBJ2-7, with 7 bases that match TRBD2. V shed 9 bases, J shed 4 bases, and the junction held 9 bases outside the gene matches. The CDR3 loop spans 13 amino acids. The germline V gene encodes CDR1 LNHNV and CDR2 YYDKDF (reference sequence). CDR3 region: CATKRDGGYEQYF. In DNA, the CDR3 is TGTGCCACAAAGCGGGACGGTGGATACGAGCAGTACTTC.

This clonotype was seen many times. The chain uses TRBV6-5 and TRBJ2-7; TRBD1 aligns across 7 bases. The CDR3 extends over 13 amino acids. V shed 1 base, J shed 4 bases, and the junction held 1 base outside the gene matches. Germline values: CDR1 MNHEY, CDR2 SVGAGI. The CDR3 loop reads CASSYYRGYEQYF. The CDR3 DNA follows: TGTGCCAGCAGTTACTACAGGGGATACGAGCAGTACTTC.

V gene TRBV6-2 or TRBV6-3 combines with J gene TRBJ2-3, with D unresolved. The CDR3 spans 14 residues. Trimming cost V 7 bases and J 4 bases, with 15 bases left between them. Germline CDR1 reads MNHEY; CDR2 reads SVGEGT. The CDR3 DNA reads TGTGCCAGCAATCGGCAAGGTTTGGCAGATACGCAGTATTTT. It yields the protein CASNRQGLADTQYF.

This clonotype was counted at least ten times. This chain joins TRBV20-1 and TRBJ2-1; D is unclear. This CDR3 region has 15 residues. CDR1 and CDR2 from the germline V gene are DFQATT and SNEGSKA (reference sequence). V was pared by 3 bases and J by 7 bases, with 19 bases between. In DNA form, the CDR3 reads TGCAGTGCTAGTCACCCCCGGACCCTGTCTAATGAGCAGTTCTTC. Amino acids: CSASHPRTLSNEQFF.

This clonotype occurred many times. The genes are TRBV20-1 and TRBJ1-2, with D tentatively TRBD1 (5 bases). From germline, CDR1 is DFQATT and CDR2 SNEGSKA (reference sequence). Trimming took off 3 bases at V and 6 bases at J, with 14 bases between the two ends. CDR3 length equals 13 residues. CDR3 bases: TGCAGTGCTAGCCCGGGGCAGGGTGATGGCTACACCTTC. This encodes CSASPGQGDGYTF.

The rearrangement joins TRBV2 to TRBJ2-7; possibly TRBD1 for D (6 bases). Germline V lookup: CDR1 SNHLY, CDR2 FYNNEI. CDR3 size: 13 residues. Trimming stripped 10 bases from V and 3 bases from J, with 16 bases between. CDR3 nucleotides: TGTGCCACCGTACAGGGAGTTGGCTACGAGCAGTACTTC. Translated: CATVQGVGYEQYF.

This clonotype has a handful of counts. The DNA for the CDR3 is TGTGCCAGCAGCTCGAATACGTTATCGGGCTCCTACGAGCAGTACTTC. Translation: CASSSNTLSGSYEQYF. The rearrangement joins TRBV11-1 to TRBJ2-7; D is undetermined. The CDR3 has 16 amino acids. Trimming stripped 4 bases from V and 0 bases from J, with 16 bases between. Per the germline V gene, CDR1 is SGHAT and CDR2 is FQDESV (reference sequence).

This clonotype was detected a few times. The rearrangement links TRBV5-1 to TRBJ2-7, with D perhaps matching TRBD1 (6 bases). The V gene lost 4 bases and the J gene lost 3 bases, with 17 bases spanning the gap. This CDR3 has 15 residues. Looked up from germline, CDR1 is SGHRS and CDR2 is YFSETQ. The CDR3 bases are TGCGCCAGCAGCCCTGGGACATCCGTTCTCTACGAGCAGTACTTC. Protein: CASSPGTSVLYEQYF.

This clonotype was seen a handful of times. The junction departs from the called germline gene at one end, perhaps through a read error. This chain connects TRBV24-1 to TRBJ2-7, with 9 nucleotides matching TRBD1. The V gene's germline CDR1 is KGHDR and CDR2 SFDVKD. The CDR3 covers 14 residues. The CDR3 spells CAASDPDRGYEQYF. The CDR3 region has the DNA TGTGCCGCCAGTGACCCGGACAGGGGCTACGAGCAGTACTTC.

Details on this clonotype: A single base separates this from a much larger clone, so it may be a read error. The chain recombines TRBV5-8 with TRBJ2-2; 7 bases agree with TRBD1. CDR1 and CDR2 (germline): SGHTS, YDEGEE. This CDR3 contains 15 residues. DNA of the CDR3: TGTGCCAGCAGCGCGACCGGGACAGCAACCGGGGAGCTGTGTTTT. Its protein is CASSATGTATGELCF.

The V gene is TRBV20-1, the J gene TRBJ2-6, with no clear D. Trimming cost V 2 bases and J 5 bases, with 10 bases left between them. Germline-derived CDR1 and CDR2 are DFQATT and SNEGSKA (reference sequence). The CDR3 runs 14 residues. The CDR3 reads CSARNPERANVLTF. CDR3 DNA: TGCAGTGCTAGAAACCCGGAGAGGGCCAACGTCCTGACTTTC.

This clonotype has only one observation. The J gene is TRBJ2-2, the V gene TRBV2, with TRBD1 identical over 7 bases. Germline CDR1 and CDR2: SNHLY and FYNNEI. The CDR3 covers 15 residues. The J segment lost 2 bases and the V segment lost 3 bases, leaving 3 bases of the junction unmatched. The CDR3 sequence: CASSETGLNTGELFF. CDR3 DNA sequence: TGTGCCAGCAGTGAGACAGGGCTCAACACCGGGGAGCTGTTTTTT.

This clonotype was seen only a few times. The V and J genes are TRBV12-3 or TRBV12-4 and TRBJ2-5; D may be TRBD1 (7 bases). Judging by the DNA end, TRBJ2-7 fits better; the J call may be wrong. The CDR3 has 15 residues. The CDR3 here is CASSPGGQGRDEQYF. The CDR3 bases are TGTGCCAGCAGCCCAGGGGGGCAGGGGCGAGACGAGCAGTACTTC.

This chain links TRBV5-1 with TRBJ2-4; D is ambiguous. The CDR3 contains 16 residues. V was shortened by 0 bases and J by 13 bases, with 23 bases between the two germline ends. In germline, CDR1 is SGHRS, CDR2 YFSETQ. Here the CDR3 reads CASSLEQTASYNEQYF. DNA for the CDR3: TGCGCCAGCAGCTTGGAGCAGACCGCCTCCTACAATGAGCAGTACTTC.